The 4 T cell receptor beta chains below come from one sample, sequenced in a study of cytotoxic CD8 clonotypes in ibrutinib-treated CLL. Sequencing used immunoSEQ multiplex PCR; TCRdb keeps in-frame clones, though not all of them. In the table there are tens of thousands of clones, approximately 69% of which are singletons. The sample here was PBMCs, taken after 12 months of ibrutinib treatment. The receptors were gathered from a human donor with chronic lymphocytic leukemia.

The chain employs TRBV6-5 and TRBJ1-2; perhaps TRBD1 as D (6 bases). CDR1 MNHEY and CDR2 SVGAGI come from the germline V gene. V was clipped by 2 bases and J by 0 bases, with 7 bases between them. The CDR3 runs to 14 residues. The CDR3 reads CASSYGQTNYGYTF. CDR3 bases: TGTGCCAGCAGTTACGGACAGACTAACTATGGCTACACCTTC.

The chain employs TRBV7-9 and TRBJ1-2; a weak D match, TRBD1 (6 bases). The CDR3 is made up of 13 amino acids. Trimming shortened V by 5 bases and J by 8 bases, and 15 bases separated the two germline ends. CDR1 and CDR2 from the germline V gene are SEHNR and FQNEAQ (reference sequence). CDR3 nucleotides: TGTGCCAGCAGCCTACGGGACATCGGGGGCTACACCTTC. This gives the protein CASSLRDIGGYTF.

About this clone: A junction end diverges from the germline sequence, so it may reflect a read error. The chain combines TRBV2 with TRBJ1-2, with 7 positions matching TRBD1. Germline loops: CDR1 SNHLY, CDR2 FYNNEI. This CDR3 spans 11 amino acids. CDR3 coding DNA: TGTGCCAGCAGTGAATTTAAGGGGGCCAGCTTC. Its translation: CASSEFKGASF.

This rearrangement joins TRBV2 to TRBJ1-5; a weak D match, TRBD1 (6 bases). This CDR3 region has 16 residues. Trimming stripped 1 base from V and 4 bases from J, with 14 bases between. CDR1 and CDR2 from the germline V gene are SNHLY and FYNNEI. The DNA for the CDR3 is TGTGCCAGCAGTGAAGTTTGGGGGCGCGGTAATCAGCCCCAGCATTTT. This translates into CASSEVWGRGNQPQHF. Variable domain in full (rest from reference TRBV2 and TRBJ1-5): EPEVTQTPSHQVTQMGQEVILRCVPISNHLYFYWYRQILGQKVEFLVSFYNNEISEKSEIFDDQFSVERPDGSNFTLKIRSTKLEDSAMYFCASSEVWGRGNQPQHFGDGTRLSIL.